The rows below give T cell receptor beta chains drawn from one sample of a study of spatial heterogeneity in lung cancer. MiXCR, run by TCRdb on the 5' RACE reads, gives a single entry per CDR3 protein. Of about 100,000 distinct CDR3 sequences listed, nearly 4.5% are singletons. The input for sequencing was lung tumor tissue, taken at surgery. The receptors come from a male donor with early-stage non-small cell lung cancer. Each CDR3 is given with its conserved first and last residue. D genes are given only for firm matches. Size is stated for part of the rows, as once, few or many counts, or as a class when the clone is expanded.

clone_size j_call v_call d_call cdr3_nt cdr3_aa
many TRBJ2-1 TRBV6-5 . TGTGCCAGCAGTTGGGAGTCTAGCGCCGATGAGCAGTTCTTC CASSWESSADEQFF
. TRBJ2-7 TRBV7-9 . TGTGCCAGCAGCTTAGCCGAGAGCTCCTACGAGCAGTACTTC CASSLAESSYEQYF
. TRBJ1-6 TRBV27 TRBD1 TGTGCCAGCAGTTTACTCGGGACAGATTCACCCCTCCACTTT CASSLLGTDSPLHF
few TRBJ2-3 TRBV2 . TGTGCCAGCGCCTTAGTGTGGGATACGCAGTATTTT CASALVWDTQYF
many TRBJ2-5 TRBV5-5 . TGTGCCAGCACCTTACAAGCTGGAGAGACCCAGTACTTC CASTLQAGETQYF
. TRBJ1-6 TRBV20-1 TRBD1 TGCAGTGCTAGAGATCTATCGACAGGGGCCCTCAATTCACCCCTCCACTTT CSARDLSTGALNSPLHF
many TRBJ1-1 TRBV3-1 . TGTGCCAGCAGCTCATTGGGCCGAGGAACTGAAGCTTTCTTT CASSSLGRGTEAFF
many TRBJ2-1 TRBV3-1 . TGTGCCAGCAGCCTCCAACTAGGGAATGAGCAGTTCTTC CASSLQLGNEQFF
few TRBJ2-3 TRBV2 . TGTGCCAGCAGTGAATTATGGAACACAGATACGCAGTATTTT CASSELWNTDTQYF
. TRBJ2-1 TRBV7-9 . TGTGCCAGCACGGGAGTCTTCTACAATGAGCAGTTCTTC CASTGVFYNEQFF
many TRBJ2-6 TRBV12-3/TRBV12-4 . TGTGCCAGCAGTTTTACAGCGTACTCTGGGGCCAACGTCCTGACTTTC CASSFTAYSGANVLTF
many TRBJ2-7 TRBV6-6 . TGTGCCAGCAAACTCAATAACTACGAGCAGTACTTC CASKLNNYEQYF
many TRBJ1-2 TRBV2 . TGTGCCAGCAGTGATAGGGTATTGGGCGGCTACACCTTC CASSDRVLGGYTF
many TRBJ2-2 TRBV10-3 . TGTGCCATCAGCCCTGCCACTACTAGATCCGGGGAGCTGTTTTTT CAISPATTRSGELFF
many TRBJ1-3 TRBV11-2 . TGTGCCAGCAGCTCCAGGCACGGCTCTGGAAACACCATATATTTT CASSSRHGSGNTIYF
many TRBJ2-1 TRBV10-2 TRBD2 TGCGCCAGCACTGCGGGAGTTCTGTCTAGTGAGCAGTTCTTC CASTAGVLSSEQFF
many TRBJ1-1 TRBV10-3 . TGTGCCATGAGGGCAGGGCCGTTCGACACTGAAGCTTTCTTT CAMRAGPFDTEAFF
many TRBJ1-2 TRBV20-1 TRBD1 TGCAGTACACAGGGGGCAGGAAACTATGGCTACACCTTC CSTQGAGNYGYTF
many TRBJ2-5 TRBV30 . TGTGCCTGGAGTCCCCGGGGCGCGACCCAGTACTTC CAWSPRGATQYF
many TRBJ2-7 TRBV27 . TGTGCCAGCAGTCCTCGACGGACTGGCGGCGAGCAGTACTTC CASSPRRTGGEQYF
few TRBJ2-1 TRBV7-9 . TGTGCCAGCCGCTCAGAAGGACCGTACAATGAGCAGTTCTTC CASRSEGPYNEQFF
many TRBJ2-5 TRBV12-3/TRBV12-4 . TGTGCCAGCAAGGGTCCAGGGTGGGAGACCCAGTACTTC CASKGPGWETQYF
. TRBJ1-2 TRBV27 . TGTGCCAGCAGTTTACACCCGGGAGAGGCCCGTGTCTACACCTTC CASSLHPGEARVYTF
. TRBJ2-2 TRBV6-2/TRBV6-3 . TGTGCCAGCAGCAAGAAAGGACGGCTAACCGGGGAGCTGTTTTTT CASSKKGRLTGELFF
many TRBJ2-7 TRBV7-9 . TGTGCCAGCAGCTTATCGGGTCCCAGATCGTACGAGCAGTACTTC CASSLSGPRSYEQYF
many TRBJ1-1 TRBV12-3/TRBV12-4 . TGTGCCAGCTCTTTAAAAGTTAACACTGAAGCTTTCTTT CASSLKVNTEAFF
many TRBJ1-2 TRBV27 . TGTGCCAGCACCCCCCGTGGGGGGTTGAACTATGGCTACACCTTC CASTPRGGLNYGYTF
many TRBJ2-3 TRBV28 TRBD1 TGTGCCAGCAGTCCTCCGGGACAGACCCCTAGCACAGATACGCAGTATTTT CASSPPGQTPSTDTQYF
many TRBJ1-2 TRBV18 . TGTGCCAGCTCACCACAAGGGACCGCGACAACCTCAGGCTATGGCTACACCTTC CASSPQGTATTSGYGYTF
many TRBJ1-2 TRBV7-2 . TGTGCCAGCAGCTTATACGGGGGCAGGGATATTCCAAAGTATGGCTACACCTTC CASSLYGGRDIPKYGYTF
few TRBJ1-4 TRBV11-2 . TGTGCCAGCAGCTTTAGCGCGGAGGTTGAAAAACTGTTTTTT CASSFSAEVEKLFF
many TRBJ1-2 TRBV27 TRBD1 TGTGCCAGCAGTCCCGATCCAGGGGGCGTGAATGGCTACACCTTC CASSPDPGGVNGYTF
many TRBJ2-7 TRBV6-6 TRBD2 TGTGCCAGCAGCGGGACTAGCGAAAAGGTTTTCCACGAGCAGTACTTC CASSGTSEKVFHEQYF
many TRBJ2-2 TRBV4-1 . TGCGCCAGCAACAAACCCTTAGGAACTAGCGGGGAGCTGTTTTTT CASNKPLGTSGELFF
few TRBJ1-6 TRBV2 . TGTGCCAGCACTTCTAGGGGACAAGTAAATTCACCCCTCCACTTT CASTSRGQVNSPLHF
many TRBJ2-3 TRBV6-5 . TGTGCCAGCAGTGACACCTCAGGAGATACGCAGTATTTT CASSDTSGDTQYF
many TRBJ1-5 TRBV19 . TGTGCCAGTAGTGGACAGACCAATCAGCCCCAGCATTTT CASSGQTNQPQHF
many TRBJ1-2 TRBV14 TRBD1 TGTGCCAGCAGGCAGACAGGGCGCTATGGCTACACCTTC CASRQTGRYGYTF
many TRBJ1-3 TRBV7-2 . TGTGCCAGCACCCGGAGAGGCTCTGGAAACACCATATATTTT CASTRRGSGNTIYF
. TRBJ2-3 TRBV4-2 . TGTGCCAGCAGCCAAGCGGAGCGCACAGATACGCAGTATTTT CASSQAERTDTQYF
. TRBJ2-7 TRBV3-1 TRBD1 TGTGCCAGCAGCCAGGAAGGGACAGGTGTGTTTGGGCAGTACTTC CASSQEGTGVFGQYF
many TRBJ2-1 TRBV4-1 TRBD1 TGCGCCAGCAGCCAAGAGCGACAGGGGGCCTCCTACAATGAGCAGTTCTTC CASSQERQGASYNEQFF
few TRBJ2-3 TRBV9 TRBD2 TGTGCCAGCAGCCCTCACCCGGGGGGAGGCACAGATACGCAGTATTTT CASSPHPGGGTDTQYF
many TRBJ1-2 TRBV7-9 TRBD1 TGTGCCAGCAGCTCTCCGGGACAGGGAGATGGCTACACCTTC CASSSPGQGDGYTF
many TRBJ2-3 TRBV10-2 . TGCGCCAGCAGTGAGGGGGGACTCACAGATACGCAGTATTTT CASSEGGLTDTQYF
many TRBJ1-5 TRBV27 . TGTGCCAGCAGTGGTAGGCAGGGAAATCAGCCCCAGCATTTT CASSGRQGNQPQHF
many TRBJ1-5 TRBV27 . TGTGCCAGTTGGCGGGTGGGTCAGCCCCAGCATTTT CASWRVGQPQHF
many TRBJ1-2 TRBV7-9 . TGTGCCAGCAGCTTAACCGGAAACAGCTATGGCTACACCTTC CASSLTGNSYGYTF
many TRBJ1-5 TRBV20-1 TRBD1 TGCAGTGGAATAGTATCCGGGACAGGGGCCTATAGCAATCAGCCCCAGCATTTT CSGIVSGTGAYSNQPQHF
many TRBJ2-3 TRBV5-1 . TGCGCCAGCAGCTCACAGGACTCTAGCACAGATACGCAGTATTTT CASSSQDSSTDTQYF
. TRBJ2-2 TRBV4-1 . TGCGCCAGCAGCCAAGATGGGGCCGGGGAGCTGTTTTTT CASSQDGAGELFF
. TRBJ2-2 TRBV18 . TGTGCCAGCTCACCCCGAACAGGGGTGAACACCGGGGGGCTGTTTTTT CASSPRTGVNTGGLFF
many TRBJ2-7 TRBV27 TRBD2 TGTGCCAGCAGACGGACTAGCGGGGCCTACGAGCAGTACTTC CASRRTSGAYEQYF
many TRBJ2-1 TRBV20-1 . TGCAGTGCTAGAGATCGGAGAGTCCAGTTCTTC CSARDRRVQFF
few TRBJ2-1 TRBV5-6 TRBD1 TGTGCCAGCAGCTTAGGGACAGGGGCCCCTAATGAGCAGTTCTTC CASSLGTGAPNEQFF
many TRBJ1-1 TRBV4-1 TRBD1 TGCGCCAGCAGCCCCCGACCTCAGACAGGGGAGATGAACACTGAAGCTTTCTTT CASSPRPQTGEMNTEAFF
many TRBJ1-2 TRBV20-1 . TGCAGTGCTAGTCGGGCCATCGGGGGTAACTATGGCTACACCTTC CSASRAIGGNYGYTF
few TRBJ2-1 TRBV5-6 TRBD2 TGTGCCAGCAGCCGGGCTAGCGGGACTGATGAGCAGTTCTTC CASSRASGTDEQFF
. TRBJ2-7 TRBV6-2/TRBV6-3 . TGTGCCAGCAGCCTACAGGGTGTCGAGCAGTACTTC CASSLQGVEQYF